Below are 5 T cell receptor beta chains sequenced from a single sample in a study of human T cells and chemical hapten exposure (dated by TCRdb to the early 2020s). The library was generated by RACE. These reads were obtained on a NextSeq 500. The public reads were reanalyzed by TCRdb: fastp trimming at Q25, MiXCR alignment, in-frame beta chains only. Each record represents a unique CDR3 protein, reported with the most common genes and DNA among its rows. The sample records about 98,000 distinct CDR3 sequences, approximately 11% of which are singletons. Clones ranked in the top ten supply around 3.1% of the sample. The sample's time point label, in plain terms: pre-sensitization, week 0. What the treatment or condition label conveys for this sample: therapeutic diphenylcyclopropenone sensitization with weekly scalp DPC. The sequenced sample was whole blood, obtained in connection with sensitization to the hapten diphenylcyclopropenone (DPC). These receptors came from a woman in her sixties with alopecia areata. Some clones in this sample may be carry-over from other donors' samples.

This clonotype was recorded many times. CDR3 DNA sequence: TGTGCCAGCAGCTCTCGGACAGGGGGCAACTATGGCTACACCTTC. This sequence encodes CASSSRTGGNYGYTF. The chain couples TRBV7-9 to TRBJ1-2; 11 bases map to TRBD1. Per germline, CDR1 SEHNR and CDR2 FQNEAQ (reference sequence). V lost 4 bases to trimming and J lost 2 bases; unmatched junction nucleotides: 3. There are 15 residues in the CDR3.

The V call is TRBV27, the J call TRBJ2-7; D ambiguous. The germline V gene has CDR1 MNHEY and CDR2 SMNVEV (reference sequence). With 6 bases removed from V and 2 bases from J, the gap between germline ends came to 14 bases. This CDR3 has 14 residues. The CDR3 loop is CASSPVPLTYEQYF. The CDR3 DNA sequence: TGTGCCAGCAGCCCTGTCCCTTTGACCTACGAGCAGTACTTC.

This clonotype has just a few counts. The J gene is TRBJ2-5, the V gene TRBV10-3; 14 bases line up with TRBD2. The CDR3 extends over 16 amino acids. With V trimmed by 3 bases and J by 5 bases, 5 bases remained unmatched. Looked up from germline, CDR1 is ENHRY and CDR2 is SYGVKD. Written as DNA, the CDR3 is TGTGCCATCAGTGACCCGGGACTAGCGGGGGAGGAGACCCAGTACTTC. This codes for CAISDPGLAGEETQYF.

There are a few counts of this clonotype. The chain combines TRBV10-3 with TRBJ1-5; D remains unclear. V was shortened by 1 base and J by 6 bases, with 7 bases between the two germline ends. The CDR3 runs to 13 residues. The V gene's germline CDR1 is ENHRY and CDR2 SYGVKD. The CDR3 region is CAISEFVAQPQHF. DNA of the CDR3: TGTGCCATCAGTGAGTTCGTAGCTCAGCCCCAGCATTTT.

The sample holds many counts of this clonotype. The rearrangement links TRBV19 to TRBJ1-6; maybe TRBD1 (5 bases). From germline, CDR1 is LNHDA and CDR2 SQIVND (reference sequence). V lost 5 bases and J 11 bases, leaving 25 bases between the germline ends. The CDR3 is 17 residues long. CDR3 nucleotides: TGTGCCAGTAGTCTTACGTGGTTTGGGACCCTTCCTCCACCCCTCCACTTT. Translation: CASSLTWFGTLPPPLHF.